This T cell receptor (beta chain) was documented in a study of identical twins (dated by TCRdb to the mid-2010s). General notes on the study: The study deep-sequenced TCR alpha and beta repertoires from monozygotic twins, unrelated adults of various ages and cord blood to test whether fetal clonotypes persist. Replicate twin experiments were performed at different times using different library preparation protocols to rule out contamination. What the work shows at the level of the full study, not this receptor alone: Compared with coincidental sharing between unrelated individuals, an excess of low generation-probability sequences was observed among out-of-frame TCR alpha sequences shared between twins. Fewer insertions were carried by abundant cord blood beta clonotypes, a similar but weaker trend appeared in young adult naive repertoires, and no such trend appeared in memory repertoires. Zero-insertion analyses could be partly confounded by invariant T cells such as MAIT and iNKT, though diverse VJ usage argued against such confounding for most clonotypes. In monozygotic twins, out-of-frame TCR alpha sharing was systematically underestimated by recombination models, although the models agreed with sharing between unrelated individuals. Because the same donors could not be followed over many years, the conclusions depended on cross-sectional statistical analysis. Excess twin sharing in beta out-of-frame sequences was weaker because fewer shared sequences lowered the signal-to-noise ratio.

As regards this clonotype: What antigen it recognizes has not been identified. No base-level quality is on record; no much larger clone is a single base apart.

Libraries were prepared through 5' RACE. The instrument given in TCRdb is Illumina HiSeq 2000. A universal primer binding site was added through template switching, and the final cDNA carried a unique molecular identifier so that TCR cDNA molecules could be counted accurately. Specific primers in the conserved constant-segment region were used to synthesize first-strand cDNA for the TCR alpha and beta chains. Each cDNA library was double barcoded, with a SMART-Mk sample barcode plus Illumina barcodes, to control for contamination. TruSeq adapter sequences and Illumina sample barcodes were added in two successive PCR steps. The Illumina HiSeq platform was used with custom primers to sequence TCR alpha and beta cDNA libraries. The published analysis was carried out like this. Raw reads were processed with MiGEC to extract unique molecular identifiers, and MiXCR was used to determine CDR3 positions. For each individual, recombination models were inferred using an EM algorithm with the repgenHMM and IGoR tools. The tcR package in R was used for shared clonotype analysis, with sharing normalized by the product of cloneset sizes. Out-of-frame nonproductive sequences were analyzed to study raw recombination free of thymic and clonal selection effects. TCRdb passed the public sequencing reads through fastp at Q25 and MiXCR, retaining productive beta sequences. Every CDR3 protein is listed once, alongside the most common genes and DNA of its rows. For this entry, the V and J calls and clone size follow TCRdb and not the study's own pipeline. The sample table records roughly 350,000 distinct CDR3 sequences; 9% to 15% of these occur just once. Approximately 7.9% of the sample is in the top ten clones.

All donors were healthy Caucasians. Three pairs of female monozygotic twins, all aged roughly 18 to 29 years, were included in the twin cohort. Positive isolation kits from Invitrogen were used to isolate CD4+ and CD8+ T cell populations. These data are also associated with another study on yellow fever vaccine responses in identical twins. The second publication reports: According to the authors, the vaccine-induced T cell response in identical twins seemed to be partly convergent and partly specific to each individual. Focusing on identical twins, the study followed the T cell clones that responded to the vaccine, and did so with precision.

This clonotype was sampled from a woman between 18 and 29 years old in good health. The sequencing sample was made of CD8+ T cells sorted from blood.

Here the CDR3 is given as CASSQGLGTGDMSYEQYF. The nucleotide sequence reads TGTGCCAGCAGCCAAGGTCTGGGGACAGGGGATATGAGCTACGAGCAGTACTTC. In this chain, TRBV4-2 is recombined with TRBJ2-7, and 10 junction bases match TRBD1. The CDR3 goes from the cysteine to the phenylalanine over 18 residues. The sequence is cut down to CDR3 DNA, 54 bases in frame from base 1. Germline trimming: 1 base from V, 3 bases from J; junction bases outside gene matches: 12. According to the germline V gene, CDR1 reads LGHNA and CDR2 reads YNFKEQ.